Following are 23 T cell receptor beta chains from one sample sequenced in a study of cytomegalovirus exposure and HLA in healthy donors. Sequencing used immunoSEQ multiplex PCR; TCRdb keeps in-frame clones, though not all of them. Here the sample spans approximately 170,000 clones, about 90% being singletons. Input material: PBMCs. The receptors originated from a woman younger than 30 in good health and CMV-seropositive.

The chain carries TRBV15 and TRBJ2-1; 8 nucleotides line up with TRBD1. This CDR3 contains 16 residues. Trimming at V came to 2 bases and at J to 5 bases, leaving 8 bases not matched to a gene. Germline values: CDR1 LNHNV, CDR2 YYDKDF (reference sequence). CDR3 residues: CATSRTDREGHNEQFF. For the CDR3, the DNA is TGTGCCACCAGCAGAACGGACAGGGAAGGACACAATGAGCAGTTCTTC.

The chain's CDR3 is CASSPGTSYEQYF. The CDR3 nucleotides read TGTGCCAGCAGCCCCGGGACTAGCTACGAGCAGTACTTC. The V gene is TRBV7-2, the J gene TRBJ2-7, with 8 bases fitting TRBD2. The germline CDR1 and CDR2 sequences are SGHTA and FQGNSA. CDR3 length: 13 residues. Trimming took 5 bases from V and 3 from J; bases not matched to a gene: 3.

This chain links TRBV29-1 with TRBJ2-1, with TRBD2 identical over 10 bases. The CDR3 totals 18 residues. Per the germline V gene, CDR1 is SQVTM and CDR2 is ANQGSEA. J lost 8 bases, V lost 4 bases, and 20 bases had no gene match. The CDR3, as DNA: TGCAGCGTTGTCGTAGTAGCGGGGGGCAGGGGACGTCGGGATGAGCAGTTCTTC. This sequence encodes CSVVVVAGGRGRRDEQFF.

The CDR3 DNA sequence: TGCGCCAGCAGCCAGAGGGGACTAGCGGGGGGCCGGTCTACAGATACGCAGTATTTT. This codes for CASSQRGLAGGRSTDTQYF. The chain carries TRBV4-1 and TRBJ2-3, with TRBD2 matching over 15 bases. The CDR3 totals 19 residues. The V gene's germline CDR1 is MGHRA and CDR2 YSYEKL. Trimming removed 3 bases from V and 3 bases from J; junction bases left unmatched: 10.

The genes are TRBV6-5 and TRBJ2-3; perhaps TRBD2 as D (5 bases). The germline V gene has CDR1 MNHEY and CDR2 SVGAGI. CDR3 length: 15 residues. Trimming shortened V by 6 bases and J by 4 bases, and 17 bases separated the two germline ends. CDR3: CASSPGLAGSDTQYF. The CDR3 coding sequence is TGTGCCAGCAGCCCAGGACTCGCGGGCTCAGATACGCAGTATTTT.

V gene TRBV4-3 combines with J gene TRBJ2-7, with 9 bases fitting TRBD2. Trimming took 0 bases from V and 6 from J; bases not matched to a gene: 12. Germline V gene data show CDR1 as LGHNA and CDR2 as YSLEER. The CDR3 sequence is 17 residues long. This chain's CDR3 is CASSQDRASAGGGEQYF. The DNA of the CDR3 is TGCGCCAGCAGCCAAGATAGGGCTTCGGCGGGAGGGGGCGAGCAGTACTTC.

CDR3 DNA sequence: TGTGCCAGCTCACAGATTACCGGGACAGGGGTCGCCCCAGGGGAGACCCAGTACTTC. Its protein is CASSQITGTGVAPGETQYF. The chain uses TRBV18 and TRBJ2-5; 10 nucleotides align to TRBD1. The ends lost 4 bases at V and 5 bases at J; junction bases unmatched: 19. This CDR3 has 19 residues. Germline values: CDR1 KGHSH, CDR2 LQKENI.

The V call is TRBV5-8, the J call TRBJ1-2; D uncertain. V lost 7 bases to trimming and J lost 6 bases, with 4 bases between them. Germline-derived CDR1 and CDR2 are SGHTS and YDEGEE. The CDR3 contains 9 residues. Here the CDR3 reads CASVNGYTF. The CDR3 bases are TGTGCCAGCGTAAATGGCTACACCTTC.

The chain links TRBV7-2 to TRBJ1-4; 7 bases are shared with TRBD1. With V trimmed by 5 bases and J by 7 bases, 7 bases remained unmatched. Germline V gene data show CDR1 as SGHTA and CDR2 as FQGNSA. The CDR3 is 14 amino acids. CDR3 bases: TGTGCCAGCAGCGGCCACAGGGGTGGTGAAAAACTGTTTTTT. Encoded protein: CASSGHRGGEKLFF. Variable domain in full (rest from reference TRBV7-2 and TRBJ1-4): GAGVSQSPSNKVTEKGKDVELRCDPISGHTALYWYRQSLGQGLEFLIYFQGNSAPDKSGLPSDRFSAERTGGSVSTLTIQRTQQEDSAVYLCASSGHRGGEKLFFGSGTQLSVL.

The chain has TRBV27 and TRBJ2-1, with TRBD1 matching 10 bases. CDR3 length: 15 residues. Germline V lookup: CDR1 MNHEY, CDR2 SMNVEV (reference sequence). J was trimmed by 2 bases and V by 5 bases; bases with no gene match: 3. CDR3 in DNA: TGTGCCAGCAGTCCCGACAGGGGGCCCTACAATGAGCAGTTCTTC. Residues: CASSPDRGPYNEQFF.

The chain links TRBV7-6 to TRBJ2-1; TRBD1 matches 8 bases. Trimming at V came to 5 bases and at J to 4 bases, leaving 7 bases not matched to a gene. CDR1 and CDR2 from the germline V gene are SGHVS and FNYEAQ. This CDR3 region has 15 residues. The DNA for the CDR3 is TGTGCCAGCAGCCAGGGTCGGGACAGGTACAATGAGCAGTTCTTC. This encodes CASSQGRDRYNEQFF.

V is TRBV6-1 and J is TRBJ2-7, with 7 bases matching TRBD1. V gave up 8 bases and J gave up 3 bases; unmatched junction bases: 10. This CDR3 region has 14 residues. Germline V gives CDR1 MNHNS, CDR2 SASEGT. This CDR3 reads CASSLGDSYYEQYF. For the CDR3, the DNA is TGTGCCAGCTCCCTCGGGGACAGCTACTACGAGCAGTACTTC.

The chain links TRBV28 to TRBJ1-2; D is perhaps TRBD1 (6 bases). Germline CDR1 reads MDHEN; CDR2 reads SYDVKM. The CDR3 is made up of 13 amino acids. The germline V and J ends were trimmed by 6 bases and 7 bases, with 15 bases remaining between them. The CDR3: CASRTTGLVGYTF. The CDR3 DNA reads as TGTGCCAGCAGGACAACAGGGTTAGTTGGCTACACCTTC.

The V gene is TRBV2, the J gene TRBJ2-7; a possible D gene is TRBD1 (5 bases). Germline assignment: CDR1 SNHLY and CDR2 FYNNEI. V lost 3 bases, J lost 9 bases, and 18 bases lay in between. The CDR3 is made up of 14 amino acids. The CDR3 DNA sequence: TGTGCCAGCAGTGAGCACAGGAAACGCCCCGGGCAGTACTTC. Its translation is CASSEHRKRPGQYF.

The rearrangement uses TRBV11-2 and TRBJ2-7, with TRBD1 identical over 12 bases. Unmatched junction bases numbered 7, after V lost 5 bases and J lost 5 bases. This CDR3 is built from 15 residues. Germline CDR1 and CDR2: SGHAT and FQNNGV. CDR3 sequence: CASSRGQGARNEQYF. DNA for the CDR3: TGTGCCAGCAGCCGGGGACAGGGGGCGCGGAACGAGCAGTACTTC.

This chain uses TRBV7-6 with TRBJ1-3; tentative D call: TRBD1 (5 bases). The CDR3 has 16 amino acids. CDR1 is SGHVS and CDR2 is FNYEAQ in the germline V gene. The V gene lost 0 bases and the J gene lost 4 bases, with 13 bases spanning the gap. CDR3 protein: CASSLAVGGVGNTIYF. The CDR3 DNA is TGTGCCAGCAGCTTAGCGGTGGGAGGGGTCGGAAACACCATATATTTT.

V and J are TRBV6-1 and TRBJ1-4; D is unclear. Trimming removed 1 base at V and 6 bases at J, with 12 bases between. The CDR3 runs 15 residues. Germline CDR1 MNHNS, CDR2 SASEGT. CDR3 region: CASSEGPGADEKLFF. The CDR3 coding sequence is TGTGCCAGCAGTGAAGGCCCGGGTGCGGATGAAAAACTGTTTTTT.

This clone was seen just once. The chain links TRBV7-9 to TRBJ1-5, with D tentatively TRBD1 (5 bases). This CDR3 spans 14 amino acids. CDR1 is SEHNR, CDR2 FQNEAQ, per germline (reference sequence). V was pared by 3 bases and J by 8 bases, with 14 bases between. For the CDR3, the DNA is TGTGCCAGCAGCTTGGGGGGTAATAAGGAGCCCCAGCATTTT. This sequence encodes CASSLGGNKEPQHF. The whole variable domain, remainder taken from reference TRBV7-9 and TRBJ1-5, is DTGVSQNPRHKITKRGQNVTFRCDPISEHNRLYWYRQTLGQGPEFLTYFQNEAQLEKSRLLSDRFSAERPKGSFSTLEIQRTEQGDSAMYLCASSLGGNKEPQHFGDGTRLSIL.

The sample holds one count of this clone. V usage is TRBV30 and J usage is TRBJ2-2; D might be TRBD2 (5 bases). CDR1 and CDR2 (germline): GTSNPN, SVGIG (reference sequence). V lost 1 base to trimming and J lost 9 bases, with 9 bases between them. This CDR3 spans 12 amino acids. The CDR3 is CAWSGGFRELFF. The CDR3 bases are TGTGCCTGGAGTGGAGGGTTTCGGGAGCTGTTTTTT. The full variable domain, rest sourced from reference TRBV30 and TRBJ2-2, is SQTIHQWPATLVQPVGSPLSLECTVEGTSNPNLYWYRQAAGRGLQLLFYSVGIGQISSEVPQNLSASRPQDRQFILSSKKLLLSDSGFYLCAWSGGFRELFFGEGSRLTVL.

This clone was counted once. The rearrangement links TRBV7-9 to TRBJ2-1; D perhaps matches TRBD2 (6 bases). Trimming cost V 1 base and J 5 bases, with 9 bases left between them. Germline CDR1 is SEHNR and CDR2 is FQNEAQ (reference sequence). The length of the CDR3 is 14 residues. The CDR3 bases are TGTGCCAGCAGCTTAGGGACTACTGACAATGAGCAGTTCTTC. Amino acid sequence: CASSLGTTDNEQFF.

This clone was detected only once. As DNA, the CDR3 is TGTGCCTGGAGTTTCCGCACTGAAGCTTTCTTT. Its protein is CAWSFRTEAFF. The chain joins TRBV30 to TRBJ1-1; D unclear. Trimming shortened V by 2 bases and J by 4 bases, and 5 bases separated the two germline ends. The germline V gene has CDR1 GTSNPN and CDR2 SVGIG (reference sequence). CDR3 length: 11 residues.

This clone showed up just a few times. V usage is TRBV6-5 and J usage is TRBJ1-2; D uncertain. The CDR3 is 14 residues long. In germline, CDR1 is MNHEY, CDR2 SVGAGI. V lost 2 bases and J 8 bases, leaving 15 bases between the germline ends. The CDR3 here is CASSYSGYGYGYTF. CDR3 in DNA: TGTGCCAGCAGTTACAGCGGTTACGGATACGGCTACACCTTC.

The chain couples TRBV7-2 to TRBJ2-1, with 9 bases matching TRBD2. The CDR3 is 16 residues long. From germline, CDR1 is SGHTA and CDR2 FQGNSA. Trimming removed 5 bases from V and 0 bases from J; junction bases left unmatched: 5. The CDR3 sequence: CASSTSGRSSYNEQFF. In DNA form, the CDR3 reads TGTGCCAGCAGCACTAGCGGGCGGAGCTCCTACAATGAGCAGTTCTTC.